What follows are 12 T cell receptor beta chains derived from one specimen sequenced in a study of molecular identifiers for immune sequencing clone quantification. TCRdb re-analysed the PCR reads in MiXCR, keeping a single row per CDR3 protein. This sample has about 60,000 distinct CDR3 sequences, with roughly a fifth found just once. The sequenced material came from naive CD8+ T cells from blood, with Jurkat cell RNA spiked in. Subset given: FACS-sorted CD8+CD4-CCR7+CD45RA+ naive T cells. The source of these receptors is a human donor in good health. Some libraries in this study had Jurkat cell RNA spiked in.

This clonotype was seen ten or more times. This chain joins TRBV29-1 and TRBJ2-6; 7 bases are a match to TRBD1. V was pared by 3 bases and J by 2 bases, with 10 bases of the junction left unmatched. Germline CDR1 SQVTM, CDR2 ANQGSEA. CDR3 size: 17 residues. CDR3: CSVEVGEGGPGANVLTF. The CDR3 nucleotides read TGCAGCGTTGAGGTCGGGGAAGGGGGCCCTGGGGCCAACGTCCTGACTTTC.

This clonotype was counted many times. V and J are TRBV27 and TRBJ1-6, with D unclear. V shed 5 bases and J shed 4 bases, with 15 bases lying between them. The germline CDR1 and CDR2 sequences are MNHEY and SMNVEV (reference sequence). The CDR3 sequence is 16 residues long. The CDR3 nucleotides are TGTGCCAGCAGTCCATCTCGCGGGGAATATAATTCACCCCTCCACTTT. It codes for CASSPSRGEYNSPLHF.

The chain links TRBV4-2 to TRBJ2-1, with TRBD2 matching 7 bases. Germline CDR1 reads LGHNA; CDR2 reads YNFKEQ. This CDR3 comprises 16 residues. After removal of 1 base from V and 4 bases from J, the junction contained 7 bases not matched to a gene. CDR3 residues: CASSQVRDYPYNEQFF. The CDR3 DNA sequence: TGTGCCAGCAGCCAAGTCAGGGACTACCCTTACAATGAGCAGTTCTTC.

This rearrangement joins TRBV12-3 or TRBV12-4 to TRBJ2-3; 8 bases are shared with TRBD2. V lost 7 bases and J lost 3; bases outside the gene matches: 21. This CDR3 is built from 19 residues. The CDR3 loop is CASTPLPGTSRMETDTQYF. DNA for the CDR3: TGTGCCAGCACCCCTTTACCCGGGACTAGTCGCATGGAGACAGATACGCAGTATTTT.

This clonotype was counted at least ten times. V gene TRBV5-5 combines with J gene TRBJ1-6; the match to TRBD1 covers 7 bases. Germline-derived CDR1 and CDR2 are SGHKS and YYEKEE (reference sequence). V gave up 4 bases and J gave up 6 bases; unmatched junction bases: 7. CDR3 size: 15 residues. Written as DNA, the CDR3 is TGTGCCAGCAGCAAAACGGGACAGATTAATTCACCCCTCCACTTT. Translating gives CASSKTGQINSPLHF. Filled out from reference TRBV5-5 and TRBJ1-6, the complete variable domain reads DAGVTQSPTHLIKTRGQQVTLRCSPISGHKSVSWYQQVLGQGPQFIFQYYEKEERGRGNFPDRFSARQFPNYSSELNVNALLLGDSALYLCASSKTGQINSPLHFGNGTRLTVT.

Ten or more counts support this clonotype. The V gene is TRBV7-9, the J gene TRBJ2-7; 7 nucleotides match TRBD1. Germline trimming cut 6 bases from V and 2 bases from J; bases unmatched to any gene: 4. The CDR3 length is 13 residues. Germline assignment: CDR1 SEHNR and CDR2 FQNEAQ (reference sequence). The CDR3 nucleotides are TGTGCCAGCAGGAGGGGGCCCGCCTACGAGCAGTACTTC. Translating it yields CASRRGPAYEQYF.

This clonotype was observed at least ten times. The chain couples TRBV30 to TRBJ2-3, with D unresolved. This CDR3 spans 12 amino acids. Trimming took off 2 bases at V and 6 bases at J, with 9 bases between the two ends. In germline, CDR1 is GTSNPN, CDR2 SVGIG (reference sequence). The CDR3 nucleotides read TGTGCCTGGAGTCCGCCGTCTGATACGCAGTATTTT. Residues: CAWSPPSDTQYF.

This clonotype was observed many times. The chain couples TRBV7-6 to TRBJ2-5, with 7 positions matching TRBD1. Germline V CDR1 and CDR2: SGHVS, FNYEAQ. The CDR3 covers 14 residues. Losses at the gene ends were 2 bases for V and 1 base for J; bases not matched to a gene: 1. The DNA for the CDR3 is TGTGCCAGCAGCTTAAACAGGGGCCAAGAGACCCAGTACTTC. Translated, it gives CASSLNRGQETQYF.

At least ten counts were recorded for this clonotype. This chain joins TRBV19 and TRBJ2-7; perhaps TRBD1 as D (7 bases). This CDR3 spans 14 amino acids. V lost 0 bases and J 4 bases, leaving 10 bases between the germline ends. Germline values: CDR1 LNHDA, CDR2 SQIVND (reference sequence). The DNA of the CDR3 is TGTGCCAGTAGTATAGATGCAGGGGGGTACGAGCAGTACTTC. Its translation: CASSIDAGGYEQYF. Drawing the rest from reference TRBV19 and TRBJ2-7, the complete variable domain is DGGITQSPKYLFRKEGQNVTLSCEQNLNHDAMYWYRQDPGQGLRLIYYSQIVNDFQKGDIAEGYSVSREKKESFPLTVTSAQKNPTAFYLCASSIDAGGYEQYFGPGTRLTVT.

This clonotype was observed many times. The chain is built from TRBV29-1 and TRBJ2-3, with 16 bases fitting TRBD2. V dropped 3 bases and J dropped 2; count of bases not matched to a gene: 14. The CDR3 covers 20 residues. From germline, CDR1 is SQVTM and CDR2 ANQGSEA. The CDR3 DNA follows: TGCAGCGTTGAGACTTGGGGACTAGCGGGAGGGCCATCAAACACAGATACGCAGTATTTT. Translated, it gives CSVETWGLAGGPSNTDTQYF.

In its sample, this clonotype was seen a few times. The chain joins TRBV11-2 to TRBJ2-7; D tentatively reads TRBD1 or TRBD2 (5 bases each). V was pared by 5 bases and J by 3 bases, with 14 bases between. Germline assignment: CDR1 SGHAT and CDR2 FQNNGV. This CDR3 has 14 residues. CDR3 in amino acids: CASSPGTLFYEQYF. CDR3 nucleotides: TGTGCCAGCAGCCCGGGGACCCTATTCTACGAGCAGTACTTC.

This clonotype was detected many times. V and J are TRBV19 and TRBJ2-7; TRBD1 might be the D (6 bases). The CDR3 totals 12 residues. Germline V lookup: CDR1 LNHDA, CDR2 SQIVND (reference sequence). V lost 5 bases and J lost 4, with 9 bases in between. Written as DNA, the CDR3 is TGTGCCAGTAGTCGCAGGGGTTACGAGCAGTACTTC. Encoded protein: CASSRRGYEQYF. Looking up the rest from reference TRBV19 and TRBJ2-7 gives the full variable domain: DGGITQSPKYLFRKEGQNVTLSCEQNLNHDAMYWYRQDPGQGLRLIYYSQIVNDFQKGDIAEGYSVSREKKESFPLTVTSAQKNPTAFYLCASSRRGYEQYFGPGTRLTVT.